The sequence of this TCR beta chain was determined in a study of CD4 and CD8 cells across lung adenocarcinoma regions. The patients had localized lung adenocarcinoma, a non-small cell subtype. The length of the CDR3 is 13 residues. The V gene's germline CDR1 is MNHNS and CDR2 SASEGT. Germline trimming cut 8 bases from V and 8 bases from J; bases unmatched to any gene: 8. TCRdb reprocessed the PCR reads with MiXCR, giving one entry per CDR3 protein. The table has around 20,000 distinct CDR3 sequences, roughly 50% seen once. By sample fraction, this clonotype is medium-sized. Sequencing used CD8+ T cells from the center of a lung tumor. The clonotype originates from a female donor with lung adenocarcinoma. The CD4 and CD8 labels of this study may be unreliable. The rearrangement joins TRBV6-1 to TRBJ1-1, with 10 bases matching TRBD1. This CDR3 is CASVGQGLPEAFF. The CDR3 bases are TGTGCCAGCGTGGGACAGGGGCTCCCAGAAGCTTTCTTT.